Listed here are 9 T cell receptor beta chains from one sample, sequenced in a study of T cell responses to AZD1222 COVID-19 vaccine. Assay used: immunoSEQ multiplex PCR; TCRdb lists only in-frame clones, some missing. Among 90,000 to 110,000 clones listed, nearly 90% were seen once. This material consisted of peripheral blood, taken 28 days after the second AZD1222 dose. These receptors were obtained from an adult who received the AZD1222 COVID-19 vaccine.

The chain has TRBV9 and TRBJ2-7, with TRBD2 matching 15 bases. Trimming removed 2 bases from V and 7 bases from J; junction bases left unmatched: 1. Germline V gene data show CDR1 as SGDLS and CDR2 as YYNGEE. The CDR3 has 14 residues. Written as DNA, the CDR3 is TGTGCCAGCAGCGTCGGGACTAGCGGGAGGGAGCAGTACTTC. It codes for CASSVGTSGREQYF. Full variable domain (missing parts from reference TRBV9 and TRBJ2-7): DSGVTQTPKHLITATGQRVTLRCSPRSGDLSVYWYQQSLDQGLQFLIQYYNGEERAKGNILERFSAQQFPDLHSELNLSSLELGDSALYFCASSVGTSGREQYFGPGTRLTVT.

The chain uses TRBV23-1 and TRBJ1-2; 8 positions agree with TRBD1. TRBV23-1 falls under the ORF class, with uncertain function. The V and J ends lost 0 bases and 6 bases, in that order; junction bases with no gene match: 6. The CDR3 spans 15 residues. CDR3 DNA: TGCGCCAGCAGTCAATCGCGGGCAGGGGGCGATGGCTACACCTTC. The encoded protein is CASSQSRAGGDGYTF.

This clone showed up just a few times. V gene TRBV19 combines with J gene TRBJ2-4; 11 nucleotides match TRBD2. After removal of 5 bases from V and 6 bases from J, the junction contained 9 bases not matched to a gene. The V gene's germline CDR1 is LNHDA and CDR2 SQIVND (reference sequence). There are 16 residues in the CDR3. The CDR3 DNA reads TGTGCCAGTAGTCTGGGGACTAGCGGTCTACTAAACATTCAGTACTTC. Translated: CASSLGTSGLLNIQYF.

This clone occurred once. The genes are TRBV27 and TRBJ2-1; TRBD2 might be the D (6 bases). The V end was cut by 0 bases, the J end by 14 bases, with 20 bases between. Germline V gives CDR1 MNHEY, CDR2 SMNVEV (reference sequence). CDR3 size: 15 residues. Here the CDR3 DNA reads TGTGCCAGCAGTTTATCGGGGACCCGGCTGTGGGGGGAGTTCTTC. It specifies CASSLSGTRLWGEFF.

This rearrangement joins TRBV19 to TRBJ2-5, with D unclear. The CDR3 length is 13 residues. The germline V and J ends were trimmed by 3 bases and 7 bases, with 12 bases remaining between them. From germline, CDR1 is LNHDA and CDR2 SQIVND (reference sequence). For the CDR3, the DNA is TGTGCCAGTAGTATCGCTATCTTGGGGACCCAGTACTTC. It is translated as CASSIAILGTQYF.

The chain uses TRBV6-2 or TRBV6-3 and TRBJ1-1; no reliable D call. The V end lost 1 base, the J end lost 4 bases, and 7 bases lay between the germline ends. The CDR3 has 13 amino acids. Per the germline V gene, CDR1 is MNHEY and CDR2 is SVGEGT. The CDR3 sequence is CASSYLLGTEAFF. The DNA for the CDR3 is TGTGCCAGCAGTTACTTGTTGGGCACTGAAGCTTTCTTT.

The J gene is TRBJ1-2, the V gene TRBV27; 8 bases are shared with TRBD1. Per germline, CDR1 MNHEY and CDR2 SMNVEV (reference sequence). The V segment lost 6 bases and the J segment 4 bases; nucleotides outside the gene matches: 13. The CDR3 length is 16 residues. The CDR3 is CASRSGRGLNFYGYTF. The CDR3 DNA reads TGTGCCAGCAGGTCAGGCAGGGGGCTCAACTTCTATGGCTACACCTTC.

This clone has a single count. This chain links TRBV19 with TRBJ1-3, with 7 bases fitting TRBD1. Looked up from germline, CDR1 is LNHDA and CDR2 is SQIVND (reference sequence). The CDR3 covers 18 residues. Trimming removed 5 bases from V and 0 bases from J; junction bases left unmatched: 13. The CDR3 coding sequence is TGTGCCAGTAGTCGATTCAGACAGGGCCTCGACTCTGGAAACACCATATATTTT. The encoded protein is CASSRFRQGLDSGNTIYF.

The chain joins TRBV20-1 to TRBJ1-4, with 8 bases that match TRBD1. Germline values: CDR1 DFQATT, CDR2 SNEGSKA (reference sequence). With 3 bases clipped from V and 4 bases from J, the junction kept 4 bases outside the gene matches. CDR3 length: 14 amino acids. DNA of the CDR3: TGCAGTGCTAGTGGGACAGGCAATAATGAAAAACTGTTTTTT. This sequence encodes CSASGTGNNEKLFF.